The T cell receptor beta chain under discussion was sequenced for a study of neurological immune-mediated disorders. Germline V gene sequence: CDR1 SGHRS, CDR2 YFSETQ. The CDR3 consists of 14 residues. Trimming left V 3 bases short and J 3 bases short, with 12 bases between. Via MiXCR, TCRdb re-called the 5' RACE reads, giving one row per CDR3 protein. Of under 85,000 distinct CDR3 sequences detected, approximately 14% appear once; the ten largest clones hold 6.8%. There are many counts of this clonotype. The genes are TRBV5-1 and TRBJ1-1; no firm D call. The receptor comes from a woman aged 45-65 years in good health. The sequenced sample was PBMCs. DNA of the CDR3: TGCGCCAGCAGCTCAGAGGGAGAAGACACTGAAGCTTTCTTT. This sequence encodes CASSSEGEDTEAFF.